This TCR beta chain was observed in a study of blood T cell repertoires in COVID-19 (dated by TCRdb to the early 2020s). In the study overall: Samples from collaborators originated in the United States, Italy and Spain and spanned both the acute and convalescent phases of COVID-19. Samples came from the ongoing ImmuneRACE study (first 160 participants) plus 1,254 subjects from 6 global collaborators. Sample metadata almost always included a de-identified subject ID, COVID-19 status, age in years and sex. The dataset comprised deeply sampled blood TCRbeta repertoires from subjects exposed to, actively infected with, or recovered from COVID-19. The material from the prospective study consisted of cDNA or gDNA derived from T cells, B-cell-depleted T cells, or PBMCs. HLA class I and class II types, where available, came from metadata supplied by the sample provider rather than from assay-based typing. The repertoires were made available in a free public database intended to serve as a resource for research on the immune response to SARS-CoV-2.

The paper as a whole reports these results and caveats: The quantity of clinical and demographic metadata differed by source and by participant and was supplied without curation.

Measured from the cysteine to the phenylalanine, the CDR3 is 12 residues long. Only the CDR3 DNA stays, 36 bases, in frame from base 1. Between the V and J ends, shortened by 0 bases and 6 bases respectively, the junction contains 4 bases. Sequences SGDLS (CDR1) and YYNGEE (CDR2) are obtained from the germline V gene. Each collaborating institution followed its own protocols to collect whole blood in K2EDTA tubes. For TCRbeta analysis, collaborator samples were shipped as frozen whole blood, as isolated PBMCs, or as DNA extracted from either sample type. The immunoSEQ Assay, a bias-controlled multiplex PCR, was used to amplify TCRbeta CDR3 regions from genomic DNA. The authors processed their data as follows. Nucleated cell counts per sample were estimated from amplification of reference gene primers within the assay. Sequence reads were collapsed and filtered to measure the absolute abundance of every unique TCRbeta CDR3 rearrangement. Productive Simpson clonality was computed per sample as the square root of Simpson's diversity index over productive rearrangements. TCRdb provides this immuneACCESS table in a form limited to in-frame rearrangements. Some clones are lacking; in checked studies, under half of them reflect an unresolved V gene, and why the rest are absent is not known. The D gene and trimming were derived from the DNA, and the V and J assignments and clone size from that table. A total of 80,000 to 95,000 clones appear in this sample, roughly 86% of them only once. The biggest ten clones account for 22% of the sample.

In the case of this clone: Its binding antigen is unknown. No base quality values were provided; no much bigger clone lies one nucleotide off.

The receptor comes from a woman over 75 in a cohort sampled during active or convalescent COVID-19. The sample comprised peripheral blood. The receptor chain draws on TRBV9 and TRBJ2-4; the D segment cannot be called with confidence. The DNA is TGTGCCAGCAGCGTAGCGGGAAACATTCAGTACTTC. It translates to CASSVAGNIQYF.